The source of this TCR beta chain is a study of resident and recirculating memory T cells in vitiligo. Confetti depigmentation, marking active vitiligo, was absent in these patients. Here immunoSEQ multiplex PCR was the method, and the copy in TCRdb shows in-frame clones only, minus some. The data contain about 42,000 clones, around 90% of them singletons. In regard to this clone: Its specificity is not known.

Germline values: CDR1 SGHTA, CDR2 FQGNSA. The CDR3 has 14 amino acids. Trimming took 2 bases from V and 4 from J, leaving 11 bases between them. General study findings and limits: No unique dominant TCR clone was found in vitiligo lesions.

This receptor was obtained from a male donor with vitiligo. The sequencing input was blood. V is TRBV7-2 and J is TRBJ2-5; perhaps TRBD2 as D (7 bases). The CDR3 is CASSLRGGRETQYF. The CDR3 region has the DNA TGTGCCAGCAGCTTAAGGGGGGGCAGAGAGACCCAGTACTTC.